The clone carrying this T cell receptor (beta chain) was recorded at least ten times. Its target is not known. This sample's RNA came from whole unsorted tissue. The data were taken from a study of tumor and adjacent non-tumor tissue in lung cancer. Study summary: Stage I to III disease affected roughly ten men and roughly five women aged about 31 to 85.

TCRbeta libraries were built with three rounds of nested PCR, modified from ARM-PCR. TCRdb processed the multiplex PCR reads anew with MiXCR; each CDR3 protein has one entry. Of about 200,000 distinct CDR3 sequences listed, about two thirds are singletons. This CDR3 region has 15 residues. Trimming left V 0 bases short and J 0 bases short, with 8 bases between. Germline loops: CDR1 MGHRA, CDR2 YSYEKL. General study results and limits: Tumor TCR diversity, when higher, was linked to shorter survival. Tumor repertoires had a smaller top 100 clone share than normal lung. Tumor tissue had significantly higher TCR diversity than normal lung.

This chain uses TRBV4-1 with TRBJ1-2; no clear D gene. The sequence was obtained from a man aged 60 to 75 with non-small cell lung cancer. The specimen was lung tumor tissue. The CDR3 sequence is CASSQDAGTNYGYTF. The CDR3 DNA is TGCGCCAGCAGCCAAGATGCGGGGACTAACTATGGCTACACCTTC.